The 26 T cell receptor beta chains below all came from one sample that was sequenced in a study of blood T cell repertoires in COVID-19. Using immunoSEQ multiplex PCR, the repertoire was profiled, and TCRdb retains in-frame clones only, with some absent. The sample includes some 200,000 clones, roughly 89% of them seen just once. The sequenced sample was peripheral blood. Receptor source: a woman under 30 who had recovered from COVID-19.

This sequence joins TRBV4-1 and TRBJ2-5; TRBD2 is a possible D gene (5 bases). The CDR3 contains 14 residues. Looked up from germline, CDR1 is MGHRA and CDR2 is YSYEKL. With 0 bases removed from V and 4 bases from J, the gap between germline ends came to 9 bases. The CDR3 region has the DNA TGCGCCAGCAGCCAAGAGCGGGTCGGAGAGACCCAGTACTTC. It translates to CASSQERVGETQYF.

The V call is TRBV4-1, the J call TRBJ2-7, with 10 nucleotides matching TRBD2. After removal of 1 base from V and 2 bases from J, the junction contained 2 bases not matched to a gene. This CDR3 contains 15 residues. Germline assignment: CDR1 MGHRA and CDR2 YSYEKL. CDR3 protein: CASSQAGLAPYEQYF. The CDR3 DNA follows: TGCGCCAGCAGCCAAGCGGGACTAGCGCCCTACGAGCAGTACTTC.

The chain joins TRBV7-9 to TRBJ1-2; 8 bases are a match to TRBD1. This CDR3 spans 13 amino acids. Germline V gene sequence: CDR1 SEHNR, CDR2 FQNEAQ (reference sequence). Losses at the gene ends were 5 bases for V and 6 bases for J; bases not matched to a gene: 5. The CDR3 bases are TGTGCCAGCAGCCAGACAGGGGTGGATGGCTACACCTTC. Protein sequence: CASSQTGVDGYTF.

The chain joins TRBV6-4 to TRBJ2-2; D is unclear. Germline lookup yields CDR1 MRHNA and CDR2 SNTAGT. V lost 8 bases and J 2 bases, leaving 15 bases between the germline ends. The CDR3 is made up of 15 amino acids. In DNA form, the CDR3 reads TGTGCCAGCGGTCCCTGGCCGCTTAACACCGGGGAGCTGTTTTTT. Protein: CASGPWPLNTGELFF.

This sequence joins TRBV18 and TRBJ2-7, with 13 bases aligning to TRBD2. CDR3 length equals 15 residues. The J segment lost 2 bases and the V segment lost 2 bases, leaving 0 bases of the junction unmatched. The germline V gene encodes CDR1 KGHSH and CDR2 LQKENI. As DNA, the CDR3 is TGTGCCAGCTCACCAGGACTAGCGGGGGCCTACGAGCAGTACTTC. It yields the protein CASSPGLAGAYEQYF.

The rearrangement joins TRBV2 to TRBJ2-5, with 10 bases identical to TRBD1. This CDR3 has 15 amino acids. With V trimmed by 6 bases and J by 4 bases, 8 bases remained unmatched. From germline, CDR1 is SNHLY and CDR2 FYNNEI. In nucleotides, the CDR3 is TGTGCCAGCAGGATTCCGACAGGGGGCCGAGAGACCCAGTACTTC. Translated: CASRIPTGGRETQYF. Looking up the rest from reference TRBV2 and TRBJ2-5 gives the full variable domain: EPEVTQTPSHQVTQMGQEVILRCVPISNHLYFYWYRQILGQKVEFLVSFYNNEISEKSEIFDDQFSVERPDGSNFTLKIRSTKLEDSAMYFCASRIPTGGRETQYFGPGTRLLVL.

CDR3 amino acids: CAASPLRDRGRANEKLFF. The CDR3 DNA is TGTGCCGCCTCACCGCTCCGGGACAGGGGGCGGGCTAATGAAAAACTGTTTTTT. The V and J genes are TRBV10-3 and TRBJ1-4, with 12 bases identical to TRBD1. This CDR3 has 18 residues. The trim removed 11 bases at V and 3 bases at J, leaving 16 bases unmatched. Germline V gene lookup returns CDR1 ENHRY and CDR2 SYGVKD.

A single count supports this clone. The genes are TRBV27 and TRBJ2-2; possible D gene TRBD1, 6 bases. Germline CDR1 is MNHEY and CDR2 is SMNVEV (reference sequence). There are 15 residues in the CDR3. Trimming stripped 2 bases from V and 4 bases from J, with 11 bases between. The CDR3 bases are TGTGCCAGCAGTTTACTTCAGGGGTCCACCGGGGAGCTGTTTTTT. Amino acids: CASSLLQGSTGELFF.

The CDR3 sequence: CATSDRLAGLYEELFF. For the CDR3, the DNA is TGTGCCACCAGTGACCGACTAGCGGGGTTGTACGAGGAGCTGTTTTTT. The chain links TRBV24-1 to TRBJ2-2; 11 nucleotides agree with TRBD2. This CDR3 is built from 16 residues. The V and J ends lost 4 bases and 10 bases, in that order; junction bases with no gene match: 10. Looked up from germline, CDR1 is KGHDR and CDR2 is SFDVKD.

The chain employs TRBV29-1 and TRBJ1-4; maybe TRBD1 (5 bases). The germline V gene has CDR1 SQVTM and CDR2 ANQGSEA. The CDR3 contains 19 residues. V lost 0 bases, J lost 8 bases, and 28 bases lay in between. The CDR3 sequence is CSVEDAPKEGLEAGEKLFF. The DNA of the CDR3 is TGCAGCGTTGAAGATGCCCCAAAGGAGGGGTTAGAGGCAGGAGAAAAACTGTTTTTT.

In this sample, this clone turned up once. CDR3 protein: CASSQDMNSYTF. CDR3 nucleotides: TGCGCCAGCAGCCAGGACATGAATAGCTACACCTTC. The chain is built from TRBV4-1 and TRBJ1-2, with a weak D call TRBD1 (5 bases). This CDR3 is built from 12 residues. V was cut by 3 bases and J by 9 bases, with 11 bases left in between. CDR1 is MGHRA, CDR2 YSYEKL, per germline.

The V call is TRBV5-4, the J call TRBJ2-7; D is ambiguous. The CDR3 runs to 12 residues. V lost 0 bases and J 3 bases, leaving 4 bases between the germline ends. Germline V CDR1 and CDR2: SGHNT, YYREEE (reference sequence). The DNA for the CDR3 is TGTGCCAGCAGCTTGGACGGCTACGAGCAGTACTTC. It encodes CASSLDGYEQYF.

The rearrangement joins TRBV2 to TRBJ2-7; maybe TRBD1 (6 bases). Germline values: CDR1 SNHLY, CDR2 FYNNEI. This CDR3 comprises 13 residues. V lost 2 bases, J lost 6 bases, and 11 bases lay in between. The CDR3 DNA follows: TGTGCCAGCAGTGAATCAGGGGCGGGCGAGCAGTACGTC. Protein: CASSESGAGEQYV.

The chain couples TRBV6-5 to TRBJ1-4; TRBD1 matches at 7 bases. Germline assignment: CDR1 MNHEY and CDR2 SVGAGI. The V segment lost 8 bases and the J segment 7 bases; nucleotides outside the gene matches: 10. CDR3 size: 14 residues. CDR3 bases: TGTGCCAGCCGGGACAGCCTCGGAGGTGAAAAACTGTTTTTT. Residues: CASRDSLGGEKLFF.

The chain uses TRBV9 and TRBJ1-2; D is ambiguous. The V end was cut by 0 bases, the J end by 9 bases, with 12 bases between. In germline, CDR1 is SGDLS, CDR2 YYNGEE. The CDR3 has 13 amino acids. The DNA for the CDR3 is TGTGCCAGCAGCGTAGGCGGTGGCCCCCGCTACACCTTC. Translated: CASSVGGGPRYTF.

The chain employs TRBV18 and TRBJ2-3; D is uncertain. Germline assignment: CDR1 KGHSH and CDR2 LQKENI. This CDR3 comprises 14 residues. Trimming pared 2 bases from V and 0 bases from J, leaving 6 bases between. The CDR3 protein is CASSPDTSTDTQYF. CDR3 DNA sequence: TGTGCCAGCTCACCAGATACTAGCACAGATACGCAGTATTTT. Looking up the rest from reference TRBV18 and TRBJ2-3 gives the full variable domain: NAGVMQNPRHLVRRRGQEARLRCSPMKGHSHVYWYRQLPEEGLKFMVYLQKENIIDESGMPKERFSAEFPKEGPSILRIQQVVRGDSAAYFCASSPDTSTDTQYFGPGTRLTVL.

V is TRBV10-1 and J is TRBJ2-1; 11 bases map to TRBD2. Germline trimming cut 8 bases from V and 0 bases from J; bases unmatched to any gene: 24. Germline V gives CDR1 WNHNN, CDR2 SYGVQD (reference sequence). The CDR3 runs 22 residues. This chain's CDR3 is CASLPVRGIVAGGLCSYNEQFF. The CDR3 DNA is TGCGCCAGCCTACCAGTGAGAGGTATAGTAGCGGGGGGGTTATGCTCCTACAATGAGCAGTTCTTC.

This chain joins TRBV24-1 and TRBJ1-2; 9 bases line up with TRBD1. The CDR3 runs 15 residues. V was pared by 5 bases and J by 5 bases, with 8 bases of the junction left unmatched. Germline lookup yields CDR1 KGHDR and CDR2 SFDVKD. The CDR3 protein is CATSGIDRGKYGYTF. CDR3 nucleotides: TGTGCCACCAGTGGAATTGACAGGGGGAAGTATGGCTACACCTTC.

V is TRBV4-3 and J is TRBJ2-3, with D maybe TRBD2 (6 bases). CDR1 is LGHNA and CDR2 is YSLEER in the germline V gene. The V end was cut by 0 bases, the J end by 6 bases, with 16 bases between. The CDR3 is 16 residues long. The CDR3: CASSQELGGASDTQYF. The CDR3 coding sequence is TGCGCCAGCAGCCAAGAATTGGGAGGAGCTAGCGATACGCAGTATTTT.

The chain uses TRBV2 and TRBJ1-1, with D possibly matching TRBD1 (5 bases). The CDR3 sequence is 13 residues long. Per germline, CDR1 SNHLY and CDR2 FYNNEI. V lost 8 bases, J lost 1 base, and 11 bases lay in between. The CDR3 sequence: CASRRQTNTEAFF. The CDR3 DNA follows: TGTGCCAGCCGTCGACAGACGAACACTGAAGCTTTCTTT. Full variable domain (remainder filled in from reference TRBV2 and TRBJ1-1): EPEVTQTPSHQVTQMGQEVILRCVPISNHLYFYWYRQILGQKVEFLVSFYNNEISEKSEIFDDQFSVERPDGSNFTLKIRSTKLEDSAMYFCASRRQTNTEAFFGQGTRLTVV.

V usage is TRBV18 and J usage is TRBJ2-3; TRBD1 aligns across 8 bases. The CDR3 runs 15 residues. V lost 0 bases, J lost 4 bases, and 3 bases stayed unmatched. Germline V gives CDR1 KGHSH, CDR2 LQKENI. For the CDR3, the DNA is TGTGCCAGCTCACCACCGGACAGGGCCGCAGATACGCAGTATTTT. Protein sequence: CASSPPDRAADTQYF.

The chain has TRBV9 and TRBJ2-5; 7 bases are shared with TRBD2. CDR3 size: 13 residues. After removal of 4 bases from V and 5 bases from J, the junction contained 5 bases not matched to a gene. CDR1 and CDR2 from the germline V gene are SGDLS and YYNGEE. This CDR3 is CASSKTSAETQYF. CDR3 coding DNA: TGTGCCAGCAGCAAAACTAGCGCGGAGACCCAGTACTTC.

The CDR3 sequence: CASSPGQGINTEAFF. The DNA of the CDR3 is TGTGCCAGCTCACCAGGTCAGGGGATTAACACTGAAGCTTTCTTT. The chain employs TRBV18 and TRBJ1-1, with a tentative D call TRBD1 (6 bases). This CDR3 spans 15 amino acids. The ends were cut back, 2 bases at V and 2 bases at J, with 12 bases in the middle. Germline V gene lookup returns CDR1 KGHSH and CDR2 LQKENI.

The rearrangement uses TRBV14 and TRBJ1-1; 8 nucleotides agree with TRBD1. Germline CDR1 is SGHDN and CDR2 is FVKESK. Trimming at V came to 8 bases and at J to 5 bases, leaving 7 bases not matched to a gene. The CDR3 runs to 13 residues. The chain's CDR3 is CASRPQGATEAFF. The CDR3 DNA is TGTGCCAGCCGCCCCCAGGGGGCAACTGAAGCTTTCTTT.

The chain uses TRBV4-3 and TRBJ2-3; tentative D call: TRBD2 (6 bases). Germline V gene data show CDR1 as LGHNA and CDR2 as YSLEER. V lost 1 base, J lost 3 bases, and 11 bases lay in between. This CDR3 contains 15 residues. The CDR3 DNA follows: TGCGCCAGCAGCCAAGGACTAGACCCAACAGATACGCAGTATTTT. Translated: CASSQGLDPTDTQYF.

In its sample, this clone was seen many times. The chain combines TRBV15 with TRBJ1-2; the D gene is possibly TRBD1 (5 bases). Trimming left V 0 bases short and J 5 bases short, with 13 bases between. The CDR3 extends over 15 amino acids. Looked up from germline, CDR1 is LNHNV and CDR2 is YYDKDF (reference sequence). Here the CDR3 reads CATSRDQGRLYGYTF. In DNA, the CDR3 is TGTGCCACCAGCAGAGATCAGGGCCGACTGTATGGCTACACCTTC.